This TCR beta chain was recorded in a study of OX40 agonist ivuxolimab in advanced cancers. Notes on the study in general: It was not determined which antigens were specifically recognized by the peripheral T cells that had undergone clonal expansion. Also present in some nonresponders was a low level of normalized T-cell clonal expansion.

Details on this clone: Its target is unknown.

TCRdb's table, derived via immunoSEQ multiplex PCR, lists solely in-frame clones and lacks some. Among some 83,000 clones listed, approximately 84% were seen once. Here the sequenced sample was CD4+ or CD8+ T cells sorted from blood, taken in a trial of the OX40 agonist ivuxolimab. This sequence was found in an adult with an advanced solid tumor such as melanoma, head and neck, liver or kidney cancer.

CDR3 DNA sequence: TGCGCCAGCAGCTTAGACAATGAGCAGTTCTTC. Its protein product is CASSLDNEQFF. V is TRBV5-1 and J is TRBJ2-1; no clear D. CDR1 and CDR2 from the germline V gene are SGHRS and YFSETQ. The length of the CDR3 is 11 residues. V was clipped by 2 bases and J by 5 bases, with 2 bases between them.